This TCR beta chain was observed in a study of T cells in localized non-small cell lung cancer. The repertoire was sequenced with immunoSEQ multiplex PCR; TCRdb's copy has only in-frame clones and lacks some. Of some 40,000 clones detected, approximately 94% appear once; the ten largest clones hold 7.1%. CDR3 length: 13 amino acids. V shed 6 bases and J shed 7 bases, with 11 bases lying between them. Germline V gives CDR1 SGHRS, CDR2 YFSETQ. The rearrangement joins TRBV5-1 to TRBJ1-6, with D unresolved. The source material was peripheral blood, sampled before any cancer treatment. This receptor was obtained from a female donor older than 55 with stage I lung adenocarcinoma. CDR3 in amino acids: CASNEAQNSPLHF. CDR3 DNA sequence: TGCGCCAGCAACGAAGCACAGAATTCACCCCTCCACTTT. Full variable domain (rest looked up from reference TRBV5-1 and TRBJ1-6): KAGVTQTPRYLIKTRGQQVTLSCSPISGHRSVSWYQQTPGQGLQFLFEYFSETQRNKGNFPGRFSGRQFSNSRSEMNVSTLELGDSALYLCASNEAQNSPLHFGNGTRLTVT.